These 17 T cell receptor beta chains originate from one sample sequenced in a study of shared clonotypes between healthy human individuals. Here immunoSEQ multiplex PCR was the method, and the copy in TCRdb shows in-frame clones only, minus some. This sample has nearly 750,000 clones, with about two thirds found just once. The specimen was memory CD4+ T cells sorted from blood. Noted subset: CD45RA-negative fraction. The receptor source for this set is a woman in her twenties or thirties in good health.

The chain recombines TRBV2 with TRBJ2-7; D is perhaps TRBD2 (5 bases). The CDR3 runs to 15 residues. The ends were cut back, 6 bases at V and 1 base at J, with 16 bases in the middle. The germline gives CDR1 SNHLY, CDR2 FYNNEI. Written as DNA, the CDR3 is TGTGCCAGCAGAGGTAGCGTCGACCTTTCCTACGAGCAGTACTTC. Its translation: CASRGSVDLSYEQYF.

The rearrangement joins TRBV5-6 to TRBJ1-1; D may be TRBD1 (5 bases). V was trimmed by 5 bases and J by 10 bases, leaving 21 bases between them. The length of the CDR3 is 14 residues. Germline CDR1 and CDR2: SGHDT and YYEEEE. The CDR3 nucleotides are TGTGCCAGCAGTCGGGTAGGGGACGGGATGTCAGCTTTCTTT. It codes for CASSRVGDGMSAFF. Looking up the rest from reference TRBV5-6 and TRBJ1-1 gives the full variable domain: DAGVTQSPTHLIKTRGQQVTLRCSPKSGHDTVSWYQQALGQGPQFIFQYYEEEERQRGNFPDRFSGHQFPNYSSELNVNALLLGDSALYLCASSRVGDGMSAFFGQGTRLTVV.

This rearrangement joins TRBV28 to TRBJ1-2; D not certain. There are 13 residues in the CDR3. Germline CDR1 and CDR2: MDHEN and SYDVKM. Trimming removed 6 bases at V and 0 bases at J, with 8 bases between. This CDR3 is CASRSWPNYGYTF. CDR3 nucleotide sequence: TGTGCCAGCAGATCCTGGCCTAACTATGGCTACACCTTC.

As DNA, the CDR3 is TGTGCCAGCAGTTTACTTAGCGGGGGACCTTACAATGAGCAGTTCTTC. It encodes CASSLLSGGPYNEQFF. The chain is built from TRBV28 and TRBJ2-1, with TRBD2 matching over 9 bases. CDR3 length: 16 amino acids. Germline CDR1 and CDR2: MDHEN and SYDVKM. J gave up 4 bases and V 2 bases, and 6 bases lay outside the gene matches. The whole variable domain, filled in from reference TRBV28 and TRBJ2-1, reads DVKVTQSSRYLVKRTGEKVFLECVQDMDHENMFWYRQDPGLGLRLIYFSYDVKMKEKGDIPEGYSVSREKKERFSLILESASTNQTSMYLCASSLLSGGPYNEQFFGPGTRLTVL.

This clone was detected only once. V and J are TRBV5-1 and TRBJ2-7; D is possibly TRBD2 (5 bases). Germline V gene lookup returns CDR1 SGHRS and CDR2 YFSETQ. V was shortened by 4 bases and J by 6 bases, with 20 bases between the two germline ends. The CDR3 is 15 residues long. CDR3 loop: CASSPNGGSSGEQYF. In nucleotides, the CDR3 is TGCGCCAGCAGCCCGAATGGTGGGAGTTCTGGCGAGCAGTACTTC.

The J gene is TRBJ2-5, the V gene TRBV2; 13 bases map to TRBD2. Germline V gene sequence: CDR1 SNHLY, CDR2 FYNNEI. V lost 2 bases and J lost 5; bases outside the gene matches: 8. The CDR3 has 17 residues. As DNA, the CDR3 is TGTGCCAGCAGTGAAACTAGCGGGAGGGCCGTAGGGGAGACCCAGTACTTC. Amino acids: CASSETSGRAVGETQYF.

The rearrangement joins TRBV11-1 to TRBJ2-7; TRBD2 is a possible D gene (5 bases). The CDR3 contains 15 residues. CDR1 and CDR2 (germline): SGHAT, FQDESV (reference sequence). V lost 5 bases to trimming and J lost 3 bases, with 17 bases between them. The CDR3 sequence is CASSRRPEAGYEQYF. The CDR3 bases are TGTGCCAGCAGCCGCAGACCGGAGGCGGGCTACGAGCAGTACTTC.

The chain has TRBV4-1 and TRBJ1-5, with D possibly being TRBD1 (5 bases). Trimming pared 1 base from V and 4 bases from J, leaving 17 bases between. This CDR3 is 17 amino acids long. Germline V CDR1 and CDR2: MGHRA, YSYEKL. The DNA for the CDR3 is TGCGCCAGCAGCCAAGCTACAACCGGGACGGGAAATCAGCCCCAGCATTTT. Encoded protein: CASSQATTGTGNQPQHF.

The chain couples TRBV5-1 to TRBJ2-3, with D maybe TRBD1 (6 bases). The germline gives CDR1 SGHRS, CDR2 YFSETQ. V was pared by 7 bases and J by 6 bases, with 18 bases between. The CDR3 is 14 residues long. CDR3 region: CASGIPTGSDTQYF. As DNA, the CDR3 is TGCGCCAGCGGCATCCCGACAGGTTCGGATACGCAGTATTTT. The full variable domain, its missing parts supplied by reference TRBV5-1 and TRBJ2-3, is KAGVTQTPRYLIKTRGQQVTLSCSPISGHRSVSWYQQTPGQGLQFLFEYFSETQRNKGNFPGRFSGRQFSNSRSEMNVSTLELGDSALYLCASGIPTGSDTQYFGPGTRLTVL.

The CDR3 reads CASSIELASNTGELFF. The CDR3 bases are TGTGCCAGTAGTATTGAACTAGCTTCGAACACCGGGGAGCTGTTTTTT. This chain links TRBV19 with TRBJ2-2; weak D call: TRBD2 (6 bases). V lost 3 bases to trimming and J lost 0 bases, with 11 bases between them. Per germline, CDR1 LNHDA and CDR2 SQIVND (reference sequence). The CDR3 runs to 16 residues.

The gene calls are TRBV19 and TRBJ2-7; a possible D gene is TRBD2 (5 bases). The germline V gene encodes CDR1 LNHDA and CDR2 SQIVND (reference sequence). The CDR3 length is 13 residues. Trimming stripped 4 bases from V and 6 bases from J, with 13 bases between. The CDR3 sequence is CASSTILAVEQYF. The CDR3 DNA sequence: TGTGCCAGTAGTACCATTCTAGCAGTCGAGCAGTACTTC.

This chain connects TRBV19 to TRBJ2-5; no clear D gene. This CDR3 has 14 residues. V was clipped by 2 bases and J by 4 bases, with 11 bases between them. Germline V lookup: CDR1 LNHDA, CDR2 SQIVND (reference sequence). Written as DNA, the CDR3 is TGTGCCAGTAGTATAACCACAGATCTAGAGACCCAGTACTTC. This codes for CASSITTDLETQYF.

The chain combines TRBV27 with TRBJ1-2; D is possibly TRBD1 (5 bases). The CDR3 totals 14 residues. Trimming took 10 bases from V and 3 from J, leaving 18 bases between them. Germline V gene sequence: CDR1 MNHEY, CDR2 SMNVEV (reference sequence). CDR3 in amino acids: CATLGGVGDYGYTF. CDR3 nucleotide sequence: TGTGCCACCCTTGGAGGGGTCGGCGACTATGGCTACACCTTC.

The chain joins TRBV28 to TRBJ1-1; 9 nucleotides align to TRBD1. The germline V gene has CDR1 MDHEN and CDR2 SYDVKM. The CDR3 is 15 amino acids. V shed 4 bases, J shed 1 base, and the junction held 4 bases outside the gene matches. This chain's CDR3 is CASSSQGARNTEAFF. DNA of the CDR3: TGTGCCAGCAGTTCACAGGGGGCGCGGAACACTGAAGCTTTCTTT.

The J gene is TRBJ2-3, the V gene TRBV6-1, with D unresolved. The germline V gene has CDR1 MNHNS and CDR2 SASEGT. The V end lost 4 bases, the J end lost 1 base, and 12 bases lay between the germline ends. This CDR3 has 15 amino acids. CDR3 nucleotides: TGTGCCAGCAGTGCGGGCGACACCCGCACAGATACGCAGTATTTT. Translation: CASSAGDTRTDTQYF.

The V call is TRBV29-1, the J call TRBJ2-7; TRBD2 agrees at 7 bases. Unmatched junction bases numbered 6, after V lost 6 bases and J lost 4 bases. This CDR3 is built from 12 residues. The V gene's germline CDR1 is SQVTM and CDR2 ANQGSEA. CDR3 amino acids: CSVWEGQYEQYF. The CDR3 region has the DNA TGCAGCGTCTGGGAGGGCCAGTACGAGCAGTACTTC.

About this clone: Different DNA sequences within this sample yield the same CDR3. V and J are TRBV10-3 and TRBJ2-7; 7 positions match TRBD1. The CDR3 spans 13 residues. Germline V CDR1 and CDR2: ENHRY, SYGVKD. The ends lost 5 bases at V and 1 base at J; junction bases unmatched: 2. The CDR3 region is CAISPTGSYEQYF. In nucleotides, the CDR3 is TGTGCCATCAGTCCGACAGGGTCCTACGAGCAGTACTTC.